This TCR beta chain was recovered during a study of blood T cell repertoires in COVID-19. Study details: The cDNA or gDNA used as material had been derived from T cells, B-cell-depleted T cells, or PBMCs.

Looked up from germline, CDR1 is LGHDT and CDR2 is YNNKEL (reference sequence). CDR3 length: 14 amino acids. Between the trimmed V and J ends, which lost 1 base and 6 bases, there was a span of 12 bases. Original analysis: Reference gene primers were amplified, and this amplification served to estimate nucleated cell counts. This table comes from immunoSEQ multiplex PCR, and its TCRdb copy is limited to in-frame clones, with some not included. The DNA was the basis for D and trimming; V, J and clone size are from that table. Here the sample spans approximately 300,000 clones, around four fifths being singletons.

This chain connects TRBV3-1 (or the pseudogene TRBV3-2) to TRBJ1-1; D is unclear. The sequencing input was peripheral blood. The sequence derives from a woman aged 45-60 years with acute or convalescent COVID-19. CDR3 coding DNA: TGTGCCAGCAGCCAAGGGTTAGCGGGATCTGAAGCTTTCTTT. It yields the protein CASSQGLAGSEAFF.